The clone carrying this T cell receptor (beta chain) was seen more than once but under ten times. Its antigen is not known. These data originate in a study of T-cell memory formation after mild COVID-19. V trimming: 4 bases; J trimming: 7 bases; junction bases outside the gene matches: 7. The CDR3 is 15 amino acids. Germline V gene data show CDR1 as SGHAT and CDR2 as FQNNGV. Broader study findings: Clonal second-wave expansions that peaked on day 37 had unconfirmed SARS-CoV-2 specificity.

Each CDR3 protein gets one entry after TCRdb re-called the 5' RACE reads with MiXCR. The repertoire consists of more than 150,000 distinct CDR3 sequences, with 11% occurring once and the leading ten covering approximately 4%. The source of this sequence is a man younger than 30 who had mild COVID-19 (a few samples of this study predate the infection). Cell type and time point are not known. The J gene is TRBJ2-2, the V gene TRBV11-2; 9 bases map to TRBD1. Sequencing input: PBMCs or a T cell subset sorted from them (not recorded which). The CDR3 region has the DNA TGTGCCAGCAGCTACTGGGGACAGGGTGTCGGGGAGCTGTTTTTT. As protein: CASSYWGQGVGELFF.